Sequencing of this T cell receptor beta chain was carried out in a study of T-cell reconstitution after alpha-beta-depleted transplantation in children. This clonotype was detected many times. CDR3 size: 13 residues. The trim removed 3 bases at V and 6 bases at J, leaving 5 bases unmatched. The germline V gene encodes CDR1 SGHRS and CDR2 YFSETQ. Library preparation (for TCRbeta) was performed with unique molecular identifiers. TCRdb passed the PCR reads through MiXCR, listing each CDR3 protein once. The sample includes hundreds of thousands of distinct CDR3 sequences, approximately 9.8% seen only once; the top ten take around a tenth.

The starting material was PBMCs from the stem cell graft donor, obtained from the stem cell graft. This TCR was recovered from a human donor who donated a stem cell graft to a child with SCID. The genes are TRBV5-1 and TRBJ1-1, with 7 bases aligning to TRBD1. The CDR3 reads CASSYAGGPEAFF. DNA of the CDR3: TGCGCCAGCAGCTACGCAGGGGGACCTGAAGCTTTCTTT.